These 11 T cell receptor beta chains originate from one sample sequenced in a study of blood T cell repertoires in COVID-19. Assay used: immunoSEQ multiplex PCR; TCRdb lists only in-frame clones, some missing. The table includes about 160,000 clones, roughly 88% detected once. Material: PBMCs or T cells enriched from blood (not recorded which). These receptors were obtained from a woman aged 50 to 60 who had recovered from COVID-19.

The rearrangement joins TRBV6-4 to TRBJ1-2, with TRBD1 matching 8 bases. The CDR3 has 15 residues. CDR1 and CDR2 (germline): MRHNA, SNTAGT. The ends lost 0 bases at V and 8 bases at J; junction bases unmatched: 8. CDR3 in DNA: TGTGCCAGCAGTGACTCGGACAGGGTGATTGGCGGCTACACCTTC. This sequence encodes CASSDSDRVIGGYTF.

The rearrangement joins TRBV6-5 to TRBJ1-4; D is undetermined. Germline CDR1 and CDR2: MNHEY and SVGAGI. V gave up 6 bases and J gave up 5 bases, with 16 bases separating them. The CDR3 totals 15 residues. Here the CDR3 reads CASSPGGQKNEKLFF. The DNA for the CDR3 is TGTGCCAGCAGCCCGGGAGGGCAGAAGAATGAAAAACTGTTTTTT.

This clone has only one observation. The rearrangement joins TRBV7-2 to TRBJ2-7; TRBD2 agrees at 13 bases. V gave up 5 bases and J gave up 7 bases; unmatched junction bases: 2. The CDR3 runs to 13 residues. Per germline, CDR1 SGHTA and CDR2 FQGNSA. The CDR3 spells CASSTGLAGEQYF. The DNA of the CDR3 is TGTGCCAGCAGCACGGGACTAGCGGGGGAGCAGTACTTC.

This clone came up many times. J is TRBJ1-1 and V is TRBV6-2 or TRBV6-3; D is possibly TRBD1 (5 bases). Trimming removed 5 bases from V and 3 bases from J, with 10 bases in between. Germline V gene sequence: CDR1 MNHEY, CDR2 SVGEGT. The CDR3 is 13 residues long. CDR3 DNA sequence: TGTGCCAGCAGTACAAACAGGTACACTGAAGCTTTCTTT. Residues: CASSTNRYTEAFF.

The chain uses TRBV7-2 and TRBJ2-1; tentatively, D is TRBD1 (7 bases). This CDR3 has 14 residues. V lost 7 bases to trimming and J lost 4 bases, with 14 bases between them. Germline V lookup: CDR1 SGHTA, CDR2 FQGNSA. DNA of the CDR3: TGTGCCAGCACGGTCAGGGGGGAGTACAATGAGCAGTTCTTC. Protein sequence: CASTVRGEYNEQFF.

This CDR3 reads CSVVPGLASEKLFF. The CDR3 bases are TGCAGCGTCGTGCCTGGGCTTGCCTCCGAAAAACTGTTTTTT. The rearrangement joins TRBV29-1 to TRBJ1-4; D is unclear. This CDR3 comprises 14 residues. The V gene's germline CDR1 is SQVTM and CDR2 ANQGSEA. V lost 6 bases and J lost 8, with 19 bases in between.

The chain recombines TRBV11-2 with TRBJ2-2; 14 bases are a match to TRBD2. V shed 3 bases, J shed 0 bases, and the junction held 3 bases outside the gene matches. Germline V CDR1 and CDR2: SGHAT, FQNNGV. There are 18 residues in the CDR3. DNA for the CDR3: TGTGCCAGCAGCTTCCGACTAGCGGGGGGGCCGAACACCGGGGAGCTGTTTTTT. Protein: CASSFRLAGGPNTGELFF.

The rearrangement links TRBV18 to TRBJ1-1; TRBD1 agrees at 8 bases. Trimming removed 3 bases from V and 0 bases from J; junction bases left unmatched: 15. CDR3 length: 19 amino acids. CDR1 and CDR2 from the germline V gene are KGHSH and LQKENI. CDR3 sequence: CASSPNDRGGGSMNTEAFF. The CDR3 DNA follows: TGTGCCAGCTCACCCAACGACAGGGGCGGAGGGTCCATGAACACTGAAGCTTTCTTT.

The chain is built from TRBV7-3 and TRBJ2-3, with a tentative D call TRBD2 (7 bases). V was pared by 4 bases and J by 2 bases, with 13 bases between. Germline V gene sequence: CDR1 SGHTA, CDR2 FQGTGA. This CDR3 comprises 15 residues. The CDR3 nucleotides are TGTGCCAGCAGCTCCTCGGGGGGCCCCACAGATACGCAGTATTTT. Its protein is CASSSSGGPTDTQYF.

This clone appeared a single time. The V gene is TRBV19, the J gene TRBJ1-5, with D possibly matching TRBD1 (6 bases). The CDR3 runs to 13 residues. Germline CDR1 reads LNHDA; CDR2 reads SQIVND (reference sequence). V lost 3 bases to trimming and J lost 7 bases, with 10 bases between them. CDR3 DNA: TGTGCCAGTAGTATCCAGGGACAACAGCCCCAGCATTTT. This sequence encodes CASSIQGQQPQHF. Supplemented by reference TRBV19 and TRBJ1-5, the full variable domain reads DGGITQSPKYLFRKEGQNVTLSCEQNLNHDAMYWYRQDPGQGLRLIYYSQIVNDFQKGDIAEGYSVSREKKESFPLTVTSAQKNPTAFYLCASSIQGQQPQHFGDGTRLSIL.

This chain joins TRBV2 and TRBJ1-2; 10 nucleotides match TRBD1. This CDR3 has 15 amino acids. V shed 8 bases, J shed 4 bases, and the junction held 10 bases outside the gene matches. Germline CDR1 SNHLY, CDR2 FYNNEI. CDR3 region: CASQPGTGVSYGYTF. CDR3 coding DNA: TGTGCCAGCCAACCCGGGACAGGGGTCTCCTATGGCTACACCTTC.